These T cell receptor beta chains were read from a single sample in a study of shared clonotypes between healthy human individuals. TCRdb's copy holds only in-frame clones and misses some; the assay was immunoSEQ multiplex PCR. The data hold 2,500,000 or so clones, with 85% to 95% observed a single time. The sequencing sample was made of naive CD4+ T cells from PBMCs. The receptors shown here come from a man aged 18 to 29 in good health. Some clones in this sample may be carry-over from other donors' samples. Each CDR3 is given with its conserved first and last residue. D genes are given only for firm matches. Part of the rows lack a size; the others show once, few, many or a class for expanded clones.

d_call: TRBD2; j_call: TRBJ2-7; clone_size: NA; v_call: TRBV11-3; cdr3_aa: CASAGGSGQSYEQYF; cdr3_nt: TGTGCCAGCGCTGGCGGTAGCGGGCAATCCTACGAGCAGTACTTC
d_call: NA; j_call: TRBJ1-3; clone_size: NA; v_call: TRBV28; cdr3_aa: CASTPVGGPYSGNTIYF; cdr3_nt: TGTGCCAGCACCCCGGTGGGGGGCCCTTACTCTGGAAACACCATATATTTT
d_call: NA; j_call: TRBJ2-3; clone_size: NA; v_call: TRBV7-7; cdr3_aa: CASSLEEPGTQYF; cdr3_nt: TGTGCCAGCAGCTTAGAGGAACCGGGTACGCAGTATTTT
d_call: NA; j_call: TRBJ1-2; clone_size: NA; v_call: TRBV25-1; cdr3_aa: CASSEYLSGHGYTF; cdr3_nt: TGTGCCAGCAGTGAATATCTCTCCGGTCATGGCTACACCTTC
d_call: NA; j_call: TRBJ2-2; clone_size: once; v_call: TRBV28; cdr3_aa: CASSLRQNTGELFF; cdr3_nt: TGTGCCAGCAGTTTACGGCAGAACACCGGGGAGCTGTTTTTT
d_call: NA; j_call: TRBJ2-2; clone_size: NA; v_call: TRBV30; cdr3_aa: CAWTPGASGELFF; cdr3_nt: TGTGCCTGGACTCCCGGGGCGTCCGGGGAGCTGTTTTTT
d_call: TRBD2; j_call: TRBJ2-3; clone_size: NA; v_call: TRBV7-6; cdr3_aa: CASSSSRLAGVSGTDTQYF; cdr3_nt: TGTGCCAGCAGCTCCTCCAGACTAGCGGGAGTGTCGGGCACAGATACGCAGTATTTT
d_call: TRBD2; j_call: TRBJ2-1; clone_size: NA; v_call: TRBV5-1; cdr3_aa: CASSLGPGGLAGSQFF; cdr3_nt: TGCGCCAGCAGCTTGGGACCGGGGGGACTAGCGGGGTCCCAGTTCTTC
d_call: NA; j_call: TRBJ1-1; clone_size: NA; v_call: TRBV5-4; cdr3_aa: CASSLGGRAAEAFF; cdr3_nt: TGTGCCAGCAGCTTGGGGGGGCGGGCCGCTGAAGCTTTCTTT
d_call: TRBD2; j_call: TRBJ2-1; clone_size: NA; v_call: TRBV25-1; cdr3_aa: CASTGTSDEQFF; cdr3_nt: TGTGCCAGCACCGGGACTAGCGATGAGCAGTTCTTC
d_call: NA; j_call: TRBJ2-5; clone_size: NA; v_call: TRBV15; cdr3_aa: CATSRGRETQYF; cdr3_nt: TGTGCCACCAGCAGAGGTAGAGAGACCCAGTACTTC
d_call: NA; j_call: TRBJ1-5; clone_size: NA; v_call: TRBV19; cdr3_aa: CASSREGNQPQHF; cdr3_nt: TGTGCCAGTAGCAGAGAGGGCAATCAGCCCCAGCATTTT
d_call: NA; j_call: TRBJ1-3; clone_size: NA; v_call: TRBV28; cdr3_aa: CASRISNSGNTIYF; cdr3_nt: TGTGCCAGCAGGATCAGCAACTCTGGAAACACCATATATTTT
d_call: NA; j_call: TRBJ2-5; clone_size: NA; v_call: TRBV7-9; cdr3_aa: CASSTLGGLETQYF; cdr3_nt: TGTGCCAGCAGCACCCTGGGGGGGCTGGAGACCCAGTACTTC
d_call: NA; j_call: TRBJ2-7; clone_size: NA; v_call: TRBV27; cdr3_aa: CASSRITDYEQYF; cdr3_nt: TGTGCCAGCAGTCGGATAACCGACTACGAGCAGTACTTC
d_call: TRBD2; j_call: TRBJ2-6; clone_size: NA; v_call: TRBV2; cdr3_aa: CASSTGGNSGANVLTF; cdr3_nt: TGTGCCAGCAGTACCGGGGGGAACTCTGGGGCCAACGTCCTGACTTTC
d_call: TRBD1; j_call: TRBJ2-7; clone_size: NA; v_call: TRBV2; cdr3_aa: CASRDRAREQYF; cdr3_nt: TGTGCCAGCAGGGACAGGGCGAGGGAGCAGTACTTC
d_call: TRBD2; j_call: TRBJ2-2; clone_size: NA; v_call: TRBV7-8; cdr3_aa: CASSLGLATPLGLGELFF; cdr3_nt: TGTGCCAGCAGCTTGGGACTAGCGACTCCCCTGGGGTTGGGGGAGCTGTTTTTT
d_call: NA; j_call: TRBJ1-2; clone_size: NA; v_call: TRBV19; cdr3_aa: CASTPSLRNYGYTF; cdr3_nt: TGTGCCAGTACCCCCTCCCTCCGCAACTATGGCTACACCTTC
d_call: TRBD2; j_call: TRBJ2-7; clone_size: NA; v_call: TRBV7-2; cdr3_aa: CASSLDGLAGGPREQYF; cdr3_nt: TGTGCCAGCAGCTTAGATGGACTAGCGGGAGGGCCGAGGGAGCAGTACTTC
d_call: TRBD2; j_call: TRBJ2-7; clone_size: NA; v_call: TRBV30; cdr3_aa: CAWGTSGRQYF; cdr3_nt: TGTGCCTGGGGGACTAGCGGGAGGCAGTACTTC
d_call: NA; j_call: TRBJ1-1; clone_size: once; v_call: TRBV28; cdr3_aa: CASSFRHMNTEAFF; cdr3_nt: TGTGCCAGCAGTTTCAGACACATGAACACTGAAGCTTTCTTT
d_call: TRBD2; j_call: TRBJ2-2; clone_size: NA; v_call: TRBV9; cdr3_aa: CASSTKTSANTGELFF; cdr3_nt: TGTGCCAGCAGCACCAAGACTAGCGCGAACACCGGGGAGCTGTTTTTT
d_call: NA; j_call: TRBJ1-5; clone_size: NA; v_call: TRBV19; cdr3_aa: CASSITLGSQHF; cdr3_nt: TGTGCCAGTAGTATTACCTTGGGCTCCCAGCATTTT
d_call: NA; j_call: TRBJ2-4; clone_size: NA; v_call: TRBV5-6; cdr3_aa: CASTKAVAKNIQYF; cdr3_nt: TGTGCCAGCACCAAAGCAGTAGCCAAAAACATTCAGTACTTC
d_call: TRBD1; j_call: TRBJ1-2; clone_size: NA; v_call: TRBV19; cdr3_aa: CASSPGQGSVNYGYTF; cdr3_nt: TGTGCCAGTAGTCCGGGACAGGGGAGTGTTAACTATGGCTACACCTTC
d_call: NA; j_call: TRBJ2-3; clone_size: few; v_call: TRBV7-9; cdr3_aa: CASSSTDTQYF; cdr3_nt: TGTGCCAGCAGCTCCACAGATACGCAGTATTTT
d_call: NA; j_call: TRBJ1-2; clone_size: NA; v_call: TRBV14; cdr3_aa: CASSRGVDSIFYGYTF; cdr3_nt: TGTGCCAGCAGCCGCGGGGTAGATTCGATCTTCTATGGCTACACCTTC
d_call: TRBD1; j_call: TRBJ1-1; clone_size: NA; v_call: TRBV19; cdr3_aa: CASRYIPGQGAQDEAFF; cdr3_nt: TGTGCCAGTAGGTACATACCGGGACAGGGGGCGCAGGATGAAGCTTTCTTT
d_call: TRBD1; j_call: TRBJ2-5; clone_size: NA; v_call: TRBV15; cdr3_aa: CATSREDRGEETQYF; cdr3_nt: TGTGCCACCAGCAGAGAGGACAGGGGGGAAGAGACCCAGTACTTC
d_call: NA; j_call: TRBJ1-2; clone_size: NA; v_call: TRBV5-5; cdr3_aa: CASSQTRIYGYTF; cdr3_nt: TGTGCCAGCAGCCAAACACGAATCTATGGCTACACCTTC
d_call: NA; j_call: TRBJ1-3; clone_size: NA; v_call: TRBV19; cdr3_aa: CASLFSGAYGNTIYF; cdr3_nt: TGTGCCAGCCTCTTTTCGGGGGCTTATGGAAACACCATATATTTT
d_call: NA; j_call: TRBJ2-2; clone_size: NA; v_call: TRBV7-9; cdr3_aa: CATKRMNTGELFF; cdr3_nt: TGTGCCACCAAAAGGATGAACACCGGGGAGCTGTTTTTT
d_call: NA; j_call: TRBJ1-2; clone_size: NA; v_call: TRBV29-1; cdr3_aa: CSGGGQGGGYGYTF; cdr3_nt: TGCAGCGGCGGGGGGCAGGGAGGTGGCTATGGCTACACCTTC
d_call: NA; j_call: TRBJ1-5; clone_size: NA; v_call: TRBV4-2; cdr3_aa: CASSPLGGQPQHF; cdr3_nt: TGTGCCAGCAGCCCCCTCGGGGGGCAGCCCCAGCATTTT
d_call: TRBD2; j_call: TRBJ2-1; clone_size: NA; v_call: TRBV7-3; cdr3_aa: CTSSQGLANYNEQFF; cdr3_nt: TGTACCAGCAGCCAAGGACTAGCGAACTACAATGAGCAGTTCTTC
d_call: TRBD2; j_call: TRBJ2-2; clone_size: NA; v_call: TRBV18; cdr3_aa: CASSPGLAGVISNTGELFF; cdr3_nt: TGTGCCAGCTCACCAGGACTAGCGGGAGTAATTTCGAACACCGGGGAGCTGTTTTTT
d_call: NA; j_call: TRBJ2-1; clone_size: NA; v_call: TRBV27; cdr3_aa: CASSFAGIYNEQFF; cdr3_nt: TGTGCCAGCAGTTTCGCGGGAATATACAATGAGCAGTTCTTC
d_call: NA; j_call: TRBJ1-1; clone_size: NA; v_call: TRBV30; cdr3_aa: CAWSRKRTVMNTEAFF; cdr3_nt: TGTGCCTGGAGTCGGAAAAGGACAGTAATGAACACTGAAGCTTTCTTT
d_call: NA; j_call: TRBJ1-1; clone_size: NA; v_call: TRBV5-1; cdr3_aa: CASSSAVGWTEAFF; cdr3_nt: TGCGCCAGCAGCTCGGCCGTGGGTTGGACTGAAGCTTTCTTT
d_call: NA; j_call: TRBJ2-7; clone_size: NA; v_call: TRBV6-7; cdr3_aa: CASYPRFHEQYF; cdr3_nt: TGTGCCAGCTACCCTCGGTTTCACGAGCAGTACTTC
d_call: NA; j_call: TRBJ2-1; clone_size: NA; v_call: TRBV18; cdr3_aa: CASSQKGPGSYNEQFF; cdr3_nt: TGTGCCAGCTCCCAGAAAGGTCCGGGCTCCTACAATGAGCAGTTCTTC
d_call: TRBD2; j_call: TRBJ2-1; clone_size: NA; v_call: TRBV28; cdr3_aa: CASATGTSETNEQFF; cdr3_nt: TGTGCCAGTGCGACCGGGACTAGCGAAACCAATGAGCAGTTCTTC